The 9 T cell receptor beta chains in this list originate from one sample, sequenced in a study of blood T cell repertoires in COVID-19. Only in-frame clones appear in the TCRdb table, and some are missing; sequencing was by immunoSEQ multiplex PCR. The sample lists about 59,000 clones, 70% to 75% occurring once. Sample: peripheral blood. Source of these receptors: a woman aged 65 to 85 with acute or convalescent COVID-19.

This chain uses TRBV10-3 with TRBJ2-1; D is uncertain. Germline assignment: CDR1 ENHRY and CDR2 SYGVKD. The CDR3 has 11 amino acids. The V gene lost 3 bases and the J gene lost 8 bases, with 5 bases spanning the gap. CDR3 sequence: CAISDLDEQFF. CDR3 nucleotide sequence: TGTGCCATCAGTGATCTCGATGAGCAGTTCTTC.

The chain uses TRBV11-3 and TRBJ2-1, with D possibly being TRBD2 (6 bases). Trimming pared 2 bases from V and 7 bases from J, leaving 15 bases between. This CDR3 region has 15 residues. Germline V gene sequence: CDR1 SGHNT, CDR2 YENEEA. DNA for the CDR3: TGTGCCAGCAGCTTAAGGGACTCCGTGGGGAATGAGCAGTTCTTC. Translating it yields CASSLRDSVGNEQFF. Full variable domain (outside the CDR3, taken from reference TRBV11-3 and TRBJ2-1): EAGVVQSPRYKIIEKKQPVAFWCNPISGHNTLYWYLQNLGQGPELLIRYENEEAVDDSQLPKDRFSAERLKGVDSTLKIQPAELGDSAVYLCASSLRDSVGNEQFFGPGTRLTVL.

V usage is TRBV5-1 and J usage is TRBJ2-5, with 7 bases that match TRBD1. The CDR3 consists of 12 residues. The germline V gene encodes CDR1 SGHRS and CDR2 YFSETQ. V was clipped by 1 base and J by 9 bases; unmatched bases: 3. The CDR3 is CASSLNTGAQYF. CDR3 sequence (DNA): TGCGCCAGCAGCTTGAATACAGGGGCCCAGTACTTC.

This rearrangement joins TRBV15 to TRBJ1-1; 7 positions match TRBD1. V lost 2 bases to trimming and J lost 5 bases; unmatched junction nucleotides: 5. Germline lookup yields CDR1 LNHNV and CDR2 YYDKDF (reference sequence). CDR3 length equals 14 residues. The DNA of the CDR3 is TGTGCCACCAGCAGACAGGGCAGGGGGACTGAAGCTTTCTTT. It translates to CATSRQGRGTEAFF. The full variable domain, rest sourced from reference TRBV15 and TRBJ1-1, is DAMVIQNPRYQVTQFGKPVTLSCSQTLNHNVMYWYQQKSSQAPKLLFHYYDKDFNNEADTPDNFQSRRPNTSFCFLDIRSPGLGDTAMYLCATSRQGRGTEAFFGQGTRLTVV.

The chain joins TRBV5-1 to TRBJ2-3, with 14 positions matching TRBD2. Germline trimming cut 3 bases from V and 14 bases from J; bases unmatched to any gene: 5. CDR3 length: 13 amino acids. Germline V gives CDR1 SGHRS, CDR2 YFSETQ. The DNA of the CDR3 is TGCGCCAGCAGCTGGACTAGCGGGGGGAAACGGTATTTT. Protein product: CASSWTSGGKRYF.

The rearrangement uses TRBV2 and TRBJ1-6, with a possible D match to TRBD1 (6 bases). V dropped 6 bases and J dropped 10 bases, with 16 bases sitting between them. Germline values: CDR1 SNHLY, CDR2 FYNNEI. The CDR3 length is 14 residues. The CDR3 region is CASSPRGIGSPLHF. CDR3 DNA sequence: TGTGCCAGCAGCCCTAGGGGGATAGGATCACCCCTCCACTTT.

This rearrangement joins TRBV2 to TRBJ2-3; D is ambiguous. Trimming removed 0 bases at V and 0 bases at J, with 4 bases between. The CDR3 is 14 residues long. CDR1 and CDR2 from the germline V gene are SNHLY and FYNNEI. The CDR3 DNA sequence: TGTGCCAGCAGTGAAGCGCGCAGCACAGATACGCAGTATTTT. Translated: CASSEARSTDTQYF.

The chain couples TRBV15 to TRBJ2-5; 8 bases agree with TRBD1. This CDR3 comprises 13 residues. Losses at the gene ends were 4 bases for V and 7 bases for J; bases not matched to a gene: 5. Per germline, CDR1 LNHNV and CDR2 YYDKDF (reference sequence). This chain's CDR3 is CATSISQGGTQYF. The CDR3 region has the DNA TGTGCCACCAGCATTTCACAGGGGGGGACCCAGTACTTC.

J is TRBJ1-3 and V is TRBV5-1; D uncertain. V lost 1 base to trimming and J lost 3 bases, with 11 bases between them. Germline V gene data show CDR1 as SGHRS and CDR2 as YFSETQ. This CDR3 spans 15 amino acids. The CDR3 loop reads CASSLSKAFGNTIYF. Written as DNA, the CDR3 is TGCGCCAGCAGCTTGTCGAAAGCCTTTGGAAACACCATATATTTT. Supplemented by reference TRBV5-1 and TRBJ1-3, the full variable domain reads KAGVTQTPRYLIKTRGQQVTLSCSPISGHRSVSWYQQTPGQGLQFLFEYFSETQRNKGNFPGRFSGRQFSNSRSEMNVSTLELGDSALYLCASSLSKAFGNTIYFGEGSWLTVV.